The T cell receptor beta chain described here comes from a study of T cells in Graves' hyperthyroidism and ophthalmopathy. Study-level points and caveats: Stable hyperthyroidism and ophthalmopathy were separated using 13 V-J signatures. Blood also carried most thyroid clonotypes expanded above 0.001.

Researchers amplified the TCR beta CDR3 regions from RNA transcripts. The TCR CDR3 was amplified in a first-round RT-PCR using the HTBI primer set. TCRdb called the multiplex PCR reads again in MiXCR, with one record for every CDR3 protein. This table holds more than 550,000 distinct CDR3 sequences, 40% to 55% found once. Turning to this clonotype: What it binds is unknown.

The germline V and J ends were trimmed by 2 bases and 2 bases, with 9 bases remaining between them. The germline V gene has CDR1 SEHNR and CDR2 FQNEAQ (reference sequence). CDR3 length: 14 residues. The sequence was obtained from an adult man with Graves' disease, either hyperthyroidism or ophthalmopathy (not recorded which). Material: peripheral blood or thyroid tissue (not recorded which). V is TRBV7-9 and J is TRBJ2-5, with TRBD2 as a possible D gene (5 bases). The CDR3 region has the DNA TGTGCCAGCAGCTTACAAGCGGAACAAGAGACCCAGTACTTC. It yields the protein CASSLQAEQETQYF.